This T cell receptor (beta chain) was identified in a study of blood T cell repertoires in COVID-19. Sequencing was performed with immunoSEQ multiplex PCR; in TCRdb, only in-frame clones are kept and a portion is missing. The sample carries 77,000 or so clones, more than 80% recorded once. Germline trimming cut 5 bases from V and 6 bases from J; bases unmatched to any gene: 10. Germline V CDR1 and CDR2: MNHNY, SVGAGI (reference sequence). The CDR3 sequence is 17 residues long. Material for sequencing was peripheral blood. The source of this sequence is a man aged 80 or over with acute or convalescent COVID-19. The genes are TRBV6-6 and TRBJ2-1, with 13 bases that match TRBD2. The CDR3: CASSPPPLAGGGNEQFF. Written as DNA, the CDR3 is TGTGCCAGCAGTCCTCCTCCACTAGCGGGAGGGGGCAATGAGCAGTTCTTC.